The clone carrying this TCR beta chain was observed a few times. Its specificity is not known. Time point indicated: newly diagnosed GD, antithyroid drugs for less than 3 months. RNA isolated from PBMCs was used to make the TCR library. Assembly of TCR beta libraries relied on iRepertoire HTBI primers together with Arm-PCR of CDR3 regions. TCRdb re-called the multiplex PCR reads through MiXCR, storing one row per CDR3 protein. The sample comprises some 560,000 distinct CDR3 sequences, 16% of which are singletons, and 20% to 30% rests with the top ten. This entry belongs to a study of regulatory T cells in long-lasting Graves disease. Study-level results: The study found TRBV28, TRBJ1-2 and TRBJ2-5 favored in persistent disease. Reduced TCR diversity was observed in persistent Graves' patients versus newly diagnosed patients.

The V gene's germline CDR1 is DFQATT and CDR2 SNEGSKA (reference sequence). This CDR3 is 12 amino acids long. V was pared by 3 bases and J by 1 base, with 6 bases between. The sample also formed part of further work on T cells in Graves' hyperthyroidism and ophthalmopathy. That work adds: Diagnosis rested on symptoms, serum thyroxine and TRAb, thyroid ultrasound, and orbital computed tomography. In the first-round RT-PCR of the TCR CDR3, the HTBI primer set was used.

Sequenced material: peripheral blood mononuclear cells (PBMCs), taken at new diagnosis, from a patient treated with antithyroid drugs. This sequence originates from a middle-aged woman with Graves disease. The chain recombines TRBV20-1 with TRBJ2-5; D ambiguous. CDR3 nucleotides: TGCAGTGCTAGGTTGTTCCAAGAGACCCAGTACTTC. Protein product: CSARLFQETQYF.